This TCR beta chain was recorded in a study of identical twins. CDR3 size: 13 residues. Trimming removed 3 bases at V and 0 bases at J, with 5 bases between. TCRdb re-derived calls from the 5' RACE reads in MiXCR, one entry per CDR3 protein. This table holds around 960,000 distinct CDR3 sequences, roughly an eighth found once. This clonotype was picked up many times. These data were also filed under a second study, of yellow fever vaccine responses in identical twins.

The receptor's source is a young woman in good health. The sequencing input was PBMCs. V gene TRBV12-3 or TRBV12-4 combines with J gene TRBJ1-2; no definite D call. For the CDR3, the DNA is TGTGCCAGCAGTTTCGGGGCTAACTATGGCTACACCTTC. This encodes CASSFGANYGYTF.